The following is a T cell receptor beta chain sequence with its context. Its specificity is unknown. One junction end disagrees with the germline gene, perhaps due to a read error. Those who donated were healthy HIV-negative adults, with no recent acute infections or vaccinations reported. The study separated CD4+ cells into CD45RA+ naive and CD45RA-negative memory subsets. The record originates from a study of shared clonotypes between healthy human individuals. At the level of the study: The donor group consisted of a couple of women and a few men, aged 18 to 49. General study findings and limits: Memory subsets generally showed lower estimated richness than naive subsets.

From germline, CDR1 is SGDLS and CDR2 YYNGEE. The CDR3 consists of 15 residues. TCRdb's copy holds only in-frame clones and misses some; the assay was immunoSEQ multiplex PCR. The sample lists millions of clones; 85% to 95% were seen once. The chain joins TRBV9 to TRBJ2-5; 13 bases map to TRBD2. This receptor was obtained from a man between 18 and 29 years old in good health. What was sequenced was naive CD4+ T cells sorted from blood. Specified subset: CD45RA+ positively selected. The chain's CDR3 is CASSTRGLAGESQYF. CDR3 in DNA: TGTGCCAGCAGCACGAGAGGACTAGCGGGAGAGTCCCAGTACTTC.